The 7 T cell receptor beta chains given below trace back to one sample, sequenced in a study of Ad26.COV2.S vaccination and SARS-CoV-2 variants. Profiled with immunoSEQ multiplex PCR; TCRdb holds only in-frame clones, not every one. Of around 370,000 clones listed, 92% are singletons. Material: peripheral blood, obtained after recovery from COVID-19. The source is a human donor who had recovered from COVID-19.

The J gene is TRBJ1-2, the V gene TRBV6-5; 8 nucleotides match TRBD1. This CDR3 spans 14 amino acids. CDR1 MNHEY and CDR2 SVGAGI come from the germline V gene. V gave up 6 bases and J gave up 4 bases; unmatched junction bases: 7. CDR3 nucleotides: TGTGCCAGCAGCAAAGGACAGGGAGGCTATGGCTACACCTTC. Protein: CASSKGQGGYGYTF.

This CDR3 reads CASSLETGVYGYTF. CDR3 coding DNA: TGCGCCAGCAGCTTGGAAACAGGGGTTTATGGCTACACCTTC. The V call is TRBV5-1, the J call TRBJ1-2; 7 nucleotides agree with TRBD1. CDR1 SGHRS and CDR2 YFSETQ come from the germline V gene. The junction had 4 bases not matched to a gene; V was cut back by 0 bases and J by 5 bases. The CDR3 is 14 residues long.

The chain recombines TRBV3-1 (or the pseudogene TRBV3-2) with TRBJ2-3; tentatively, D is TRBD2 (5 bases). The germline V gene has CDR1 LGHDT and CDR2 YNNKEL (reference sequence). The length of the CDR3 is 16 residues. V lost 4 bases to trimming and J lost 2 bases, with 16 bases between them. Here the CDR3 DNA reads TGTGCCAGCAGCCTCCTAGCTATGAGGCACACAGATACGCAGTATTTT. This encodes CASSLLAMRHTDTQYF.

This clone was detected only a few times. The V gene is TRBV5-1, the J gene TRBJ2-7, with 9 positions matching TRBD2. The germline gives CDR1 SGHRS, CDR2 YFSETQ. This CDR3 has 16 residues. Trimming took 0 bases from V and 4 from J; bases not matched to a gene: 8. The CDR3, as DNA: TGCGCCAGCAGCTTGGAAAGCGGGGGGACGCATTACGAGCAGTACTTC. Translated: CASSLESGGTHYEQYF.

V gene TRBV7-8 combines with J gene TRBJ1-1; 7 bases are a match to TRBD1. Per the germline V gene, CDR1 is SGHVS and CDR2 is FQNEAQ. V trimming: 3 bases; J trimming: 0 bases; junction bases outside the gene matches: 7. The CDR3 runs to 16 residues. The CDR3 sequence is CASSFSTTGVNTEAFF. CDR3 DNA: TGTGCCAGCAGCTTTTCTACCACAGGGGTGAACACTGAAGCTTTCTTT. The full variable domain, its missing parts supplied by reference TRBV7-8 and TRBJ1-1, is GAGVSQSPRYKVAKRGQDVALRCDPISGHVSLFWYQQALGQGPEFLTYFQNEAQLDKSGLPSDRFFAERPEGSVSTLKIQRTQQEDSAVYLCASSFSTTGVNTEAFFGQGTRLTVV.

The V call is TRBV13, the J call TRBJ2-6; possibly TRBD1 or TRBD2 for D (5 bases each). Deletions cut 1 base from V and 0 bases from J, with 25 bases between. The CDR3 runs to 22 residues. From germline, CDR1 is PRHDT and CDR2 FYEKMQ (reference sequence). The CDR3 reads CASSLAPPGRGVRLSGANVLTF. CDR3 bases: TGTGCCAGCAGCTTAGCTCCACCGGGGCGCGGAGTAAGGCTCTCTGGGGCCAACGTCCTGACTTTC.

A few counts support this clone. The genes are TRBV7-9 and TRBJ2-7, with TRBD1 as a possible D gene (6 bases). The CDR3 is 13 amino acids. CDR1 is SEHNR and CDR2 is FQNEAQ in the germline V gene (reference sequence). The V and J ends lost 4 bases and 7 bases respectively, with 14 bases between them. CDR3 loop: CASSSNPGQEQYF. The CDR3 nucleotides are TGTGCCAGCAGCTCAAACCCGGGACAAGAGCAGTACTTC.